These 9 T cell receptor beta chains came from one sample sequenced in a study of T cell responses to AZD1222 COVID-19 vaccine. Assay used: immunoSEQ multiplex PCR; TCRdb lists only in-frame clones, some missing. The data show approximately 150,000 clones, about 92% seen once. The material sequenced was peripheral blood, taken on day 0 of AZD1222 vaccination. These receptors were collected from an adult in good health.

About this clone itself: Other DNA sequences in this sample translate to the same CDR3. V and J are TRBV18 and TRBJ1-3, with D perhaps matching TRBD1 (6 bases). Germline lookup yields CDR1 KGHSH and CDR2 LQKENI. Between the trimmed V and J ends, which lost 6 bases and 4 bases, there was a span of 10 bases. The CDR3 is 13 amino acids. The CDR3 reads CASSPGQGNTIYF. The CDR3 region has the DNA TGTGCCAGCTCCCCGGGACAAGGAAACACCATATATTTT.

J is TRBJ2-7 and V is TRBV19; TRBD1 matches at 8 bases. The V gene end was trimmed by 4 bases and the J gene end by 5 bases; junction bases not matched to a gene: 4. The germline gives CDR1 LNHDA, CDR2 SQIVND (reference sequence). The CDR3 is made up of 13 amino acids. The CDR3 is CASSTRTGNEQYF. The CDR3 DNA is TGTGCCAGTAGTACCCGGACAGGGAACGAGCAGTACTTC.

The J gene is TRBJ2-7, the V gene TRBV4-1; D not certain. Germline assignment: CDR1 MGHRA and CDR2 YSYEKL. V lost 3 bases and J 4 bases, leaving 16 bases between the germline ends. The CDR3 sequence is 15 residues long. The CDR3 DNA follows: TGCGCCAGCAGCCAGGTTGCCGACCCGGATTACGAGCAGTACTTC. It specifies CASSQVADPDYEQYF.

The chain links TRBV5-4 to TRBJ2-3, with 12 bases aligning to TRBD2. Germline-derived CDR1 and CDR2 are SGHNT and YYREEE (reference sequence). The CDR3 spans 16 residues. V trimming: 4 bases; J trimming: 2 bases; junction bases outside the gene matches: 5. CDR3 residues: CASSPGLAGYTDTQYF. The CDR3 DNA reads TGTGCCAGCAGCCCGGGACTAGCGGGTTACACAGATACGCAGTATTTT.

This CDR3 reads CASSQWGGTDTQYF. CDR3 bases: TGTGCCAGCAGCCAATGGGGGGGCACAGATACGCAGTATTTT. The chain couples TRBV5-4 to TRBJ2-3; the D gene is possibly TRBD2 (6 bases). The CDR3 runs to 14 residues. CDR1 and CDR2 (germline): SGHNT, YYREEE (reference sequence). The ends were cut back, 4 bases at V and 1 base at J, with 10 bases in the middle.

V gene TRBV5-5 combines with J gene TRBJ1-1; no reliable D call. Germline V gives CDR1 SGHKS, CDR2 YYEKEE (reference sequence). The CDR3 has 14 amino acids. The V gene lost 1 base and the J gene lost 1 base, with 8 bases spanning the gap. In DNA, the CDR3 is TGTGCCAGCAGCTTGCTTCCGGAGAACACTGAAGCTTTCTTT. Protein sequence: CASSLLPENTEAFF.

The chain is built from TRBV15 and TRBJ2-5; TRBD2 aligns across 8 bases. J lost 3 bases, V lost 0 bases, and 24 bases had no gene match. Germline V gene data show CDR1 as LNHNV and CDR2 as YYDKDF (reference sequence). CDR3 size: 22 residues. In DNA, the CDR3 is TGTGCCACCAGCAGAGATTCTTTTTGGGCGCTAGCGGGTATAGAGGGAGAAGAGACCCAGTACTTC. Its protein product is CATSRDSFWALAGIEGEETQYF.

The CDR3 spells CASSVGLGNTIYF. CDR3 in DNA: TGTGCCAGCAGCGTGGGACTTGGAAACACCATATATTTT. J is TRBJ1-3 and V is TRBV9; the D gene is possibly TRBD1 (5 bases). The CDR3 sequence is 13 residues long. V was clipped by 2 bases and J by 3 bases, with 6 bases between them. Per the germline V gene, CDR1 is SGDLS and CDR2 is YYNGEE.

This clone showed up just once. The chain employs TRBV30 and TRBJ1-1, with D perhaps TRBD1 (6 bases). The CDR3 is 14 residues long. Trimming removed 3 bases at V and 2 bases at J, with 13 bases between. Per germline, CDR1 GTSNPN and CDR2 SVGIG (reference sequence). CDR3: CAWRRDRRNTEAFF. CDR3 sequence (DNA): TGTGCCTGGAGACGAGACAGGAGAAACACTGAAGCTTTCTTT.